Below are 4 T cell receptor beta chains sequenced from a single sample in a study of cytomegalovirus exposure and HLA in healthy donors. The PCR used 60 Vbeta and 13 Jbeta primers. Produced via immunoSEQ multiplex PCR; TCRdb's table is partial and in-frame only. The sample includes about 57,000 clones, 72% of them seen just once. The sequencing sample was made of PBMCs. The receptors stem from a woman aged 45-65 years in good health and CMV-seronegative.

The chain uses TRBV4-3 and TRBJ1-1; 7 nucleotides line up with TRBD1. The germline CDR1 and CDR2 sequences are LGHNA and YSLEER. The CDR3 sequence is 15 residues long. Germline trimming cut 1 base from V and 3 bases from J; bases unmatched to any gene: 5. CDR3 residues: CASSQVPGTDTEAFF. Here the CDR3 DNA reads TGCGCCAGCAGCCAAGTCCCCGGGACAGACACTGAAGCTTTCTTT.

This clone was seen only a few times. The chain has TRBV19 and TRBJ1-3, with D possibly matching TRBD1 (6 bases). This CDR3 comprises 15 residues. CDR1 is LNHDA and CDR2 is SQIVND in the germline V gene (reference sequence). V lost 3 bases and J lost 0, with 9 bases in between. The CDR3 loop is CASSMTGFSGNTIYF. The CDR3 bases are TGTGCCAGTAGTATGACAGGTTTCTCTGGAAACACCATATATTTT.

The V gene is TRBV7-3, the J gene TRBJ2-5; D perhaps matches TRBD2 (6 bases). Deletions cut 0 bases from V and 7 bases from J, with 15 bases between. Per the germline V gene, CDR1 is SGHTA and CDR2 is FQGTGA. There are 15 residues in the CDR3. CDR3 DNA sequence: TGTGCCAGCAGCTTAACGGGCGGGGCGGGCGGGACCCAGTACTTC. This encodes CASSLTGGAGGTQYF.

The chain combines TRBV5-1 with TRBJ2-3; 12 bases fit TRBD2. Trimming took 4 bases from V and 6 from J; bases not matched to a gene: 9. Germline V gives CDR1 SGHRS, CDR2 YFSETQ. This CDR3 region has 16 residues. For the CDR3, the DNA is TGCGCCAGCAGCGTGATGACTAGCGGGGGTACTGATACGCAGTATTTT. Protein sequence: CASSVMTSGGTDTQYF.